Below, 17 T cell receptor beta chains from the same sample are listed, as sequenced in a study of T cells in Graves' hyperthyroidism and ophthalmopathy. Amplified TCR beta CDR3 regions came from RNA transcripts. TCR CDR3 regions were first amplified by RT-PCR with HTBI primers. TCRdb re-called the multiplex PCR reads with MiXCR, one entry per CDR3 protein. This repertoire shows hundreds of thousands of distinct CDR3 sequences, around 45% found once; its top ten account for 8.2%. Sample: peripheral blood or thyroid tissue (not recorded which). These receptors came from a woman in her late teens or twenties with Graves' hyperthyroidism.

This clonotype was seen only a few times. The rearrangement joins TRBV7-9 to TRBJ1-2; D unresolved. The germline V gene has CDR1 SEHNR and CDR2 FQNEAQ (reference sequence). This CDR3 has 15 amino acids. Deletions cut 5 bases from V and 3 bases from J, with 16 bases between. The CDR3 DNA is TGTGCCAGCAGCCTACCTTTGGGGATTGACTATGGCTACACCTTC. Translation gives CASSLPLGIDYGYTF.

The V gene is TRBV6-5, the J gene TRBJ2-5; 10 nucleotides agree with TRBD1. Germline V lookup: CDR1 MNHEY, CDR2 SVGAGI. The CDR3 totals 14 residues. Trimming took 2 bases from V and 5 from J; bases not matched to a gene: 2. The CDR3 DNA is TGTGCCAGCAGTTACCAGACAGGGGGCGAGACCCAGTACTTC. It codes for CASSYQTGGETQYF.

The chain combines TRBV10-3 with TRBJ2-2; weak D call: TRBD2 (6 bases). This CDR3 comprises 16 residues. Trimming removed 10 bases from V and 1 base from J, with 19 bases in between. Germline CDR1 ENHRY, CDR2 SYGVKD. For the CDR3, the DNA is TGTGCCAGCAGAGATAACATAGCGGTGAACACCGGGGAGCTGTTTTTT. Protein product: CASRDNIAVNTGELFF.

This chain uses TRBV7-9 with TRBJ2-7; D possibly corresponds to TRBD2 (5 bases). V was shortened by 2 bases and J by 6 bases, with 20 bases between the two germline ends. The CDR3 is 16 residues long. Germline values: CDR1 SEHNR, CDR2 FQNEAQ (reference sequence). The CDR3 here is CASSLYGNERMFEQYF. CDR3 DNA sequence: TGTGCCAGCAGCTTATACGGGAACGAGCGGATGTTCGAGCAGTACTTC.

Points on this clonotype: A much more abundant neighbour one base away suggests this may be a read error. The V call is TRBV6-1, the J call TRBJ1-5; unclear D gene. This CDR3 is built from 13 residues. The germline V and J ends were trimmed by 2 bases and 3 bases, with 5 bases remaining between them. The germline CDR1 and CDR2 sequences are MNHNS and SASEGT. CDR3: CASSETVNQPQHF. The CDR3 DNA follows: TGTGCCAGCAGTGAAACAGTCAATCAGCCCCAGCATTTT.

This clonotype was found once. The rearrangement uses TRBV20-1 and TRBJ2-5; D call uncertain. In germline, CDR1 is DFQATT, CDR2 SNEGSKA (reference sequence). The CDR3 sequence is 14 residues long. V was clipped by 0 bases and J by 2 bases, with 10 bases between them. The CDR3 is CSARDLWRQETQYF. CDR3 bases: TGCAGTGCTAGAGATCTCTGGCGGCAAGAGACCCAGTACTTC.

This clonotype has ten or more counts. This chain joins TRBV7-9 and TRBJ2-5, with D unresolved. The CDR3 consists of 14 residues. The V gene's germline CDR1 is SEHNR and CDR2 FQNEAQ (reference sequence). V was pared by 8 bases and J by 5 bases, with 18 bases between. The chain's CDR3 is CASVSGVLHETQYF. CDR3 DNA sequence: TGTGCCAGCGTCTCTGGAGTTCTACACGAGACCCAGTACTTC. Filled out from reference TRBV7-9 and TRBJ2-5, the complete variable domain reads DTGVSQNPRHKITKRGQNVTFRCDPISEHNRLYWYRQTLGQGPEFLTYFQNEAQLEKSRLLSDRFSAERPKGSFSTLEIQRTEQGDSAMYLCASVSGVLHETQYFGPGTRLLVL.

This clonotype has a count of ten or more. CDR3 loop: CAISGRHGNTIYF. Written as DNA, the CDR3 is TGTGCCATCAGTGGTCGCCACGGAAACACCATATATTTT. This rearrangement joins TRBV10-3 to TRBJ1-3; D is unresolved. Per the germline V gene, CDR1 is ENHRY and CDR2 is SYGVKD. This CDR3 comprises 13 residues. The V and J ends lost 4 bases and 4 bases respectively, with 8 bases between them.

This clonotype was recorded many times. This sequence joins TRBV7-9 and TRBJ1-2; D not certain. CDR1 and CDR2 from the germline V gene are SEHNR and FQNEAQ (reference sequence). Trimming left V 2 bases short and J 9 bases short, with 16 bases between. The CDR3 runs 14 residues. CDR3 in amino acids: CASSLWQDHSSYTF. CDR3 DNA sequence: TGTGCCAGCAGCTTATGGCAGGACCACTCGAGCTACACCTTC.

This clonotype has only a few counts. J is TRBJ1-2 and V is TRBV6-6; TRBD1 agrees at 7 bases. V trimming: 5 bases; J trimming: 4 bases; junction bases outside the gene matches: 4. Germline-derived CDR1 and CDR2 are MNHNY and SVGAGI (reference sequence). CDR3 length equals 13 residues. The CDR3 protein is CASSTGEGYGYTF. In nucleotides, the CDR3 is TGTGCCAGCAGTACAGGGGAGGGCTATGGCTACACCTTC.

The J gene is TRBJ1-4, the V gene TRBV2; 11 nucleotides line up with TRBD1. The V gene end was trimmed by 6 bases and the J gene end by 1 base; junction bases not matched to a gene: 4. CDR3 length: 16 residues. Germline V gene data show CDR1 as SNHLY and CDR2 as FYNNEI. In DNA form, the CDR3 reads TGTGCCAGCAGCGCGGGGACAGGGGGAACTAATGAAAAACTGTTTTTT. This gives the protein CASSAGTGGTNEKLFF.

This clonotype was seen a handful of times. This chain joins TRBV27 and TRBJ2-7, with D possibly TRBD1 on 6 matching bases. Trimming pared 5 bases from V and 0 bases from J, leaving 11 bases between. The CDR3 runs to 14 residues. From germline, CDR1 is MNHEY and CDR2 SMNVEV (reference sequence). The DNA for the CDR3 is TGTGCCAGCAGTACACAGGGCAGCTCCTACGAGCAGTACTTC. Its translation is CASSTQGSSYEQYF.

The chain has TRBV11-3 and TRBJ1-1, with 7 positions matching TRBD1. Losses at the gene ends were 5 bases for V and 7 bases for J; bases not matched to a gene: 4. Germline CDR1 reads SGHNT; CDR2 reads YENEEA. The CDR3 has 12 residues. The CDR3 protein is CASSPRQGEAFF. DNA of the CDR3: TGTGCCAGCAGCCCCCGACAGGGTGAAGCTTTCTTT.

This clonotype was picked up a small number of times. This chain joins TRBV15 and TRBJ2-2; tentatively, D is TRBD2 (6 bases). V shed 4 bases and J shed 4 bases, with 16 bases lying between them. Looked up from germline, CDR1 is LNHNV and CDR2 is YYDKDF (reference sequence). This CDR3 has 16 amino acids. CDR3 amino acids: CATSTRGGLSTGELFF. The CDR3 bases are TGTGCCACCAGCACCCGTGGGGGACTTTCCACCGGGGAGCTGTTTTTT.

This clonotype was seen a few times. This chain connects TRBV10-3 to TRBJ1-5; no clear D gene. The CDR3 has 15 amino acids. The germline V and J ends were trimmed by 10 bases and 3 bases, with 19 bases remaining between them. CDR1 and CDR2 from the germline V gene are ENHRY and SYGVKD. CDR3 amino acids: CASSRTGSPNQPQHF. The DNA of the CDR3 is TGTGCCAGCTCTCGAACGGGGAGCCCCAATCAGCCCCAGCATTTT.

The chain is built from TRBV6-1 and TRBJ1-1, with 8 bases lining up with TRBD1. Per the germline V gene, CDR1 is MNHNS and CDR2 is SASEGT. The J segment lost 4 bases and the V segment lost 7 bases, leaving 5 bases of the junction unmatched. The CDR3 has 13 residues. The CDR3 DNA reads as TGTGCCAGCACGACAGGGGAGTCCACTGAAGCTTTCTTT. Its protein product is CASTTGESTEAFF.

The V call is TRBV18, the J call TRBJ1-4; unclear D gene. V was cut by 3 bases and J by 5 bases, with 10 bases left in between. CDR1 is KGHSH and CDR2 is LQKENI in the germline V gene. The CDR3 loop spans 14 amino acids. CDR3 loop: CASSPSQVNEKLFF. In DNA form, the CDR3 reads TGTGCCAGCTCACCGAGTCAGGTCAATGAAAAACTGTTTTTT. Together with reference TRBV18 and TRBJ1-4, the CDR3 gives the full variable domain: NAGVMQNPRHLVRRRGQEARLRCSPMKGHSHVYWYRQLPEEGLKFMVYLQKENIIDESGMPKERFSAEFPKEGPSILRIQQVVRGDSAAYFCASSPSQVNEKLFFGSGTQLSVL.